The clone carrying this T cell receptor (beta chain) showed up many times. Its antigen remains unidentified. This CDR3 contains 14 residues. The germline V gene has CDR1 SGHNT and CDR2 YYREEE (reference sequence). V lost 2 bases, J lost 3 bases, and 11 bases lay in between. TCRdb reprocessed the 5' RACE reads with MiXCR, giving one entry per CDR3 protein. Among more than 50,000 distinct CDR3 sequences listed, around 10% were seen once. The data derive from a study of early T cells in non-severe SARS-CoV-2 infection. Study-wide background: Alpha and beta chains were unpaired, from unsorted whole-blood bulk RNA.

Whole-study findings and limits: VDJdb matching skewed toward anti-spike CD8 responses, missing private and CD4 specificities.

The chain has TRBV5-4 and TRBJ2-5; D is uncertain. Material for sequencing was whole blood. The clonotype was recovered from an adult who was a healthcare worker with PCR-confirmed SARS-CoV-2 infection or an uninfected control (not recorded which). The CDR3: CASSFWQSEETQYF. CDR3 nucleotide sequence: TGTGCCAGCAGCTTTTGGCAGTCGGAAGAGACCCAGTACTTC.